This TCR beta chain comes out of a study of identical twins. The sample holds many counts of this clonotype. TCRdb analysed the 5' RACE reads with MiXCR anew, one entry per CDR3 protein. The sample carries hundreds of thousands of distinct CDR3 sequences, roughly 20% recorded once. The germline gives CDR1 SQVTM, CDR2 ANQGSEA. This CDR3 region has 14 residues. V shed 7 bases, J shed 4 bases, and the junction held 9 bases outside the gene matches. These data also formed part of another study, on T cells expressing NK-cell markers.

Sequencing was carried out using PBMCs. The chain employs TRBV29-1 and TRBJ2-1; 8 nucleotides align to TRBD2. The clonotype comes from a woman aged 18-30 years in good health. Here the CDR3 reads CSAVAGLGYNEQFF. The CDR3 DNA follows: TGCAGCGCCGTGGCGGGACTAGGGTACAATGAGCAGTTCTTC.